This entry describes one TCR beta chain. Antigen: not known. These data are taken from a study of blood T cells in healthy people across ages. Study-wide findings and caveats: Naive T cell percentage and TCR beta diversity correlated strongly. Older individuals had lower TCR beta diversity per million T cells (the decline was roughly linear). Donors of long life had a larger count of naive CD4+ cells and greater diversity than aged donors.

CDR1 is LGHNA, CDR2 YNFKEQ, per germline. The CDR3 is made up of 16 amino acids. With 0 bases clipped from V and 7 bases from J, the junction kept 9 bases outside the gene matches. Alongside a J-beta primer mix, a sample-barcoded 5' primer served in a second PCR lasting roughly 7 to 12 cycles. In TCRdb, the 5' RACE reads were re-called with MiXCR into one record per CDR3 protein. The repertoire has about 1.8 million distinct CDR3 sequences, approximately 50% of them found once; the top ten carry approximately 2.1%. The TCR originated in a middle-aged woman in good health. The rearrangement links TRBV4-2 to TRBJ2-3; TRBD2 agrees at 8 bases. Sequencing was carried out using blood. Here the CDR3 reads CASSQDATGGLNTQYF. As DNA, the CDR3 is TGTGCCAGCAGCCAAGATGCGACGGGGGGGCTGAATACGCAGTATTTT.